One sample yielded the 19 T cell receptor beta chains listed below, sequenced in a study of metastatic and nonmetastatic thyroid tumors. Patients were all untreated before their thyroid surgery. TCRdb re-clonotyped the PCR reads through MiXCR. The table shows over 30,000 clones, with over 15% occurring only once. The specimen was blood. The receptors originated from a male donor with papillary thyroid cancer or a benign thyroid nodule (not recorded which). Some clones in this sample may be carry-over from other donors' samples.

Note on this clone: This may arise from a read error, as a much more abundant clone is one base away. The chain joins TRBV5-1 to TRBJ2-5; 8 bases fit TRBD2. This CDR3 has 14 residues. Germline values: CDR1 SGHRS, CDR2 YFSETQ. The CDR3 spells CASSLTSGQDTQYF. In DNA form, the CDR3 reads TGCGCCAGCAGCTTGACTAGCGGCCAAGACACCCAGTACTTC.

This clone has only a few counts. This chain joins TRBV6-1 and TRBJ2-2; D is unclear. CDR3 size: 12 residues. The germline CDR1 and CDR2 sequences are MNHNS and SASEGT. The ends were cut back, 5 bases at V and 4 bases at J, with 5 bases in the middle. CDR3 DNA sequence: TGTGCCAGCAGTCTATTCACCGGGGAGCTGTTTTTT. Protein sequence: CASSLFTGELFF.

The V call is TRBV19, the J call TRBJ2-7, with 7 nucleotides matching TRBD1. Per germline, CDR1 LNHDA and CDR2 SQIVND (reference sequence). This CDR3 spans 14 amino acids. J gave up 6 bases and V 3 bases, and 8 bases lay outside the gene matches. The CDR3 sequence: CASSIRQGSGEQYF. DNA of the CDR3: TGTGCCAGTAGTATCCGACAGGGATCGGGCGAGCAGTACTTC.

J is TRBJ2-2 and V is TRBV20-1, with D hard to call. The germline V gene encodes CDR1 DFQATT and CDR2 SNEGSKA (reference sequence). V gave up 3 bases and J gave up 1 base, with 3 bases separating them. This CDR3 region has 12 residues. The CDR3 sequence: CSASLNTGELFF. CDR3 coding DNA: TGCAGTGCTAGCCTGAACACCGGGGAGCTGTTTTTT.

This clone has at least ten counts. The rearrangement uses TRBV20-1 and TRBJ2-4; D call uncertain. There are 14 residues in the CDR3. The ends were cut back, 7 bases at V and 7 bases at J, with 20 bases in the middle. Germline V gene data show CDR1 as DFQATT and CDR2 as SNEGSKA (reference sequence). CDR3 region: CSGEDPSYMNIQYF. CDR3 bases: TGCAGTGGCGAAGACCCGAGTTATATGAACATTCAGTACTTC.

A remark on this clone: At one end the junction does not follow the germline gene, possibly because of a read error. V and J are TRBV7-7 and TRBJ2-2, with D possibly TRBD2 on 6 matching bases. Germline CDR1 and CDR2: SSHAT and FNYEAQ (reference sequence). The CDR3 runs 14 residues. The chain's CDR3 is CASSFQEGGGELFF. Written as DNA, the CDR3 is TGTGCTAGCAGCTTTCAGGAGGGAGGCGGGGAGCTGTTTTTT.

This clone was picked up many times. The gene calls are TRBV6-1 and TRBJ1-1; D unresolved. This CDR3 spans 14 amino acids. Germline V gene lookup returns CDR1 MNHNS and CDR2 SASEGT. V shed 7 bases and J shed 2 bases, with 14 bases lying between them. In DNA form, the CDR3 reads TGTGCCAGCACCAAACCCGGGGTTAACACTGAAGCTTTCTTT. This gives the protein CASTKPGVNTEAFF.

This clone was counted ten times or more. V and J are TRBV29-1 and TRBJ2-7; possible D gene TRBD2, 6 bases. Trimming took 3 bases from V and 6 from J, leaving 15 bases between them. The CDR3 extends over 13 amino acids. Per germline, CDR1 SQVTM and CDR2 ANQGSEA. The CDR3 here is CSVDDGSRIEQYF. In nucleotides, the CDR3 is TGCAGCGTTGATGACGGGAGTAGGATCGAGCAGTACTTC.

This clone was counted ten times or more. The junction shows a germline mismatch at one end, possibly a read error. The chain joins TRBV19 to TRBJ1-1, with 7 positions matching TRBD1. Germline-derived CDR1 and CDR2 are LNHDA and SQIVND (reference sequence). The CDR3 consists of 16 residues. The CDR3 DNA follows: TGTGCCAATAGTATAGTGACAGGGAGTCCGAACACTGAAGCTTTCTTT. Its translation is CANSIVTGSPNTEAFF.

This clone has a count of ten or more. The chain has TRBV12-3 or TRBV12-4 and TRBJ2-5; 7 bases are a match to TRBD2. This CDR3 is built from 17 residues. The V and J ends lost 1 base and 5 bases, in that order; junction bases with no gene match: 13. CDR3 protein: CASSLGRTRGLGETQYF. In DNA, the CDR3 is TGTGCCAGCAGTTTAGGGAGGACTAGGGGCCTTGGTGAGACCCAGTACTTC.

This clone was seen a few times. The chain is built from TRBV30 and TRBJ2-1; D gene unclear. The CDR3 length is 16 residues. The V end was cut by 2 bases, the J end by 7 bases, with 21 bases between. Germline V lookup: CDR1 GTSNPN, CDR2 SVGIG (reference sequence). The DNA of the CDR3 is TGTGCCTGGAGTCCTTGGTGGCTCAGAAGAAGGAATGAGCAGTTCTTC. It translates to CAWSPWWLRRRNEQFF.

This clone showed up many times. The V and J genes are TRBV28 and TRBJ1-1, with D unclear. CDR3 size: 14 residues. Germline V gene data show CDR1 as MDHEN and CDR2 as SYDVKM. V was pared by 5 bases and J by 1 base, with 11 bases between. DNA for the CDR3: TGTGCCAGCAGTCTAGGAAACAGGAACACTGAAGCTTTCTTT. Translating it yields CASSLGNRNTEAFF.

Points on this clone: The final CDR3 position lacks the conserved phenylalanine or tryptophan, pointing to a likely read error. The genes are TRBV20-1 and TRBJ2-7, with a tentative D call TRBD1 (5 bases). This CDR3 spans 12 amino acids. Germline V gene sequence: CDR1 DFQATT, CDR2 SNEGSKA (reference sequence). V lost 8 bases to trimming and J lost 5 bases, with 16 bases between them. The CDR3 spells CSSNRQAHEQYL. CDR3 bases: TGCAGTTCTAACAGGCAAGCCCACGAGCAGTACCTC.

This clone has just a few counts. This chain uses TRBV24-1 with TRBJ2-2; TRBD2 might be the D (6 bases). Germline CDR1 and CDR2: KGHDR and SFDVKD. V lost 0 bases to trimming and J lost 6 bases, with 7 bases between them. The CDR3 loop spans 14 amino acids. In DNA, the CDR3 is TGTGCCACCAGTGATTTGGGGGAGGCCGGGGAGCTGTTTTTT. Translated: CATSDLGEAGELFF.

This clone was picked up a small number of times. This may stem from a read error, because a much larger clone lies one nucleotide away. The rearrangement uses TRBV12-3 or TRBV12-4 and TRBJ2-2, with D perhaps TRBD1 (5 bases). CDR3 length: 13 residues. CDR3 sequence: CASRTPNTGQLFF. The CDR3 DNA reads TGTGCCAGTCGGACACCTAACACCGGGCAGCTGTTTTTT.

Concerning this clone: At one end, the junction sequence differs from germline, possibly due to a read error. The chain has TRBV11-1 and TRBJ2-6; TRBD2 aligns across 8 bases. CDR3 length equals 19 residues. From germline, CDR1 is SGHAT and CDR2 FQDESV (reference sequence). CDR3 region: CSSSPNVAGGPVGANVLTF. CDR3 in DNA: TGTTCCAGCAGCCCGAATGTGGCGGGAGGACCTGTTGGGGCCAACGTCCTGACTTTC.

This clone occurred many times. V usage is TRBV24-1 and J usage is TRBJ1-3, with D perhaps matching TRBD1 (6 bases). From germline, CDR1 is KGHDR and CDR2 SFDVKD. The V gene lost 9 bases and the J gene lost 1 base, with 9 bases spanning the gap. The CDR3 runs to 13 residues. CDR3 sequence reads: CATRGTSGNTIYF. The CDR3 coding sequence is TGTGCCACCCGCGGGACATCTGGAAACACCATATATTTT.

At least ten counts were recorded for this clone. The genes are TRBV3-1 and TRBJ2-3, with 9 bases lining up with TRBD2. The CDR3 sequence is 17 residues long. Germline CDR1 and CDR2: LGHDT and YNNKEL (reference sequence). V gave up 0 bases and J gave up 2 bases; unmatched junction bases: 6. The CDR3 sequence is CASSQDLAGGNTDTQYF. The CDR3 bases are TGTGCCAGCAGCCAAGATTTGGCGGGAGGGAACACAGATACGCAGTATTTT.

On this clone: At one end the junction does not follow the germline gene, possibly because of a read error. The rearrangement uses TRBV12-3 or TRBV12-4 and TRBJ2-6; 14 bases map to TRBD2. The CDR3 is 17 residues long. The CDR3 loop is CAVGGLAGVSGDNVLTF. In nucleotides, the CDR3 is TGTGCCGTCGGGGGACTAGCGGGAGTATCCGGGGACAACGTCCTGACTTTC.